The TCR beta chain described here comes from a study of cytomegalovirus exposure and HLA in healthy donors. Per the germline V gene, CDR1 is KGHSH and CDR2 is LQKENI. The length of the CDR3 is 13 residues. The V end lost 8 bases, the J end lost 4 bases, and 12 bases lay between the germline ends. The primer mix had 60 Vbeta and 13 Jbeta primers. The repertoire was sequenced with immunoSEQ multiplex PCR; TCRdb's copy has only in-frame clones and lacks some. The sample shows over 200,000 clones, approximately 87% of them seen only once. As to this clone: The antigen remains unidentified.

Study results and limitations: Later analysis reportedly placed an Asian-associated ancestry cluster below the approximately 730-donor mean in N-insertions.

The receptor comes from a human donor in good health. The V and J genes are TRBV18 and TRBJ1-5, with D possibly being TRBD1 (5 bases). The specimen sequenced was PBMCs. The CDR3 nucleotides are TGTGCCAGCAAGACAGATCGAAATCAGCCCCAGCATTTT. Translated: CASKTDRNQPQHF.